These T cell receptor beta chains were read from a single sample in a study of blood T cell repertoires in COVID-19. Sequenced by immunoSEQ multiplex PCR; TCRdb stores in-frame clones only, minus some. Seen here are 60,000 to 65,000 clones, over 55% observed once, and the top ten hold 4.8%. Sequenced input: peripheral blood. These receptors were obtained from a woman in her 70s with COVID-19, enrolled during active disease. Each CDR3 is given with its conserved first and last residue. A D gene is named only where the DNA matches it firmly. Clone size is stated in some rows and not others, as once, few, many or a class when expanded.

J,V,size,D,DNA,CDR3
TRBJ1-4,TRBV27,NA,NA,TGTGCCAGCAGCCAATCGGTAGTCCGGGCAACTAATGAAAAACTGTTTTTT,CASSQSVVRATNEKLFF
TRBJ1-4,TRBV7-8,NA,TRBD1,TGTGCCAGCAGCGCGGACAGGGCTGAAAAACTGTTTTTT,CASSADRAEKLFF
TRBJ1-3,TRBV7-9,NA,NA,TGTGCCAGCAGCTTAGGTTTCTACCAGGGGTCCGGAAACACCATATATTTT,CASSLGFYQGSGNTIYF
TRBJ2-3,TRBV11-2,few,NA,TGTGCCAGCCGCTCCCGCGGAGATACGCAGTATTTT,CASRSRGDTQYF
TRBJ2-7,TRBV6-1,NA,NA,TGTGCCAGCAGTTTGTACAGTTCCTACGAGCAGTACTTC,CASSLYSSYEQYF
TRBJ1-4,TRBV28,NA,NA,TGTGCCAGCAGTTTTTCGACAGGTGGCAATGAAAAACTGTTTTTT,CASSFSTGGNEKLFF
TRBJ1-2,TRBV13,once,TRBD1,TGTGCCAGCAGCCGGACAGGGGGCCTGGGCTACACCTTC,CASSRTGGLGYTF
TRBJ2-1,TRBV27,few,NA,TGTGCCAGCACCGTAGTAGGGAGTCTCCCCAATGAGCAGTTCTTC,CASTVVGSLPNEQFF
TRBJ2-7,TRBV6-1,NA,TRBD1,TGTGCCAGCAGTGAATTGCGCAGGGGGGAGCAGTACTTC,CASSELRRGEQYF
TRBJ1-1,TRBV3-1/TRBV3-2,NA,TRBD1,TGTGCCAGCAGCCTTCGTAGGGGGCTTGTCACTGAAGCTTTCTTT,CASSLRRGLVTEAFF
TRBJ2-5,TRBV18,few,NA,TGTGCCAGCTCACCAACAAATGTGGAGACCCAGTACTTC,CASSPTNVETQYF
TRBJ1-2,TRBV6-4,NA,NA,TGTGCCAGCAGCCTGGAGGGGAAAGGGGGCTACACCTTC,CASSLEGKGGYTF
TRBJ1-5,TRBV7-2,few,NA,TGTGCCAGCAGCCCCCGGGATAGCAATCAGCCCCAGCATTTT,CASSPRDSNQPQHF
TRBJ1-5,TRBV19,NA,NA,TGTGCCAGTAGCAGGACAGTTTTTAGCAATCAGCCCCAGCATTTT,CASSRTVFSNQPQHF
TRBJ2-5,TRBV29-1,NA,TRBD2,TGCAGCGTTGATCGGGGGGAGGGTGAGACCCAGTACTTC,CSVDRGEGETQYF